This TCR beta chain is from a study of blood T cell repertoires in COVID-19. Study details: Acute-phase and convalescent COVID-19 samples originated in the United States, Italy and Spain. The analysed material was cDNA or gDNA that came from T cells, B-cell-depleted T cells, or PBMCs.

In the source study's methods: Scientists estimated how many nucleated cells there were by amplifying reference gene primers. Libraries were prepared by immunoSEQ multiplex PCR; TCRdb keeps only in-frame clonotypes and omits some of them. D and trimming come from the DNA, and the V and J calls and clone size come from that table. The sample carries hundreds of thousands of clones, roughly 90% recorded once. The CDR3 loop spans 14 amino acids. Trimming cost V 0 bases and J 5 bases, with 7 bases left between them. Germline V CDR1 and CDR2: LGHDT, YNNKEL (reference sequence). Among Cohort 3 donors, those recovered had two negative PCRs, clearance, or symptom resolution.

The clonotype was recovered from a woman between 25 and 40 years old who had recovered from COVID-19. J is TRBJ2-2 and V is TRBV3-1 (or the pseudogene TRBV3-2); D might be TRBD2 (6 bases). The material sequenced was PBMCs or T cells enriched from blood (not recorded which). The CDR3 bases are TGTGCCAGCAGCCAAGAACGGGGGACCGGGGAGCTGTTTTTT. Its protein is CASSQERGTGELFF.